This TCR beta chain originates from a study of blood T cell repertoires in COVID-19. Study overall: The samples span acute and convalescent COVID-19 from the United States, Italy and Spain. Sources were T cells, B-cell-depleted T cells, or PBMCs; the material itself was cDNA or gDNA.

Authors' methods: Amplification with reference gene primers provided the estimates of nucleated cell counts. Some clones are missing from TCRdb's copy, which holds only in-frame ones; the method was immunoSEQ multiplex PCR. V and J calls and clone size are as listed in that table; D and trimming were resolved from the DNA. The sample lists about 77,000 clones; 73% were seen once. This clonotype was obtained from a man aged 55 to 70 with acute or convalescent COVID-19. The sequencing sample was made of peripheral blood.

The CDR3 spells CASSFGHGGGDTQYF. The CDR3 DNA follows: TGTGCCAGTAGCTTTGGACACGGGGGAGGAGATACGCAGTATTTT. V gene TRBV19 combines with J gene TRBJ2-3, with a weak D call TRBD2 (6 bases). The V end lost 6 bases, the J end lost 5 bases, and 18 bases lay between the germline ends. CDR1 and CDR2 from the germline V gene are LNHDA and SQIVND (reference sequence). The CDR3 spans 15 residues.